This TCR beta chain was captured by sequencing in a study of blood T cell repertoires in COVID-19. Profiling relied on immunoSEQ multiplex PCR, and the TCRdb table lists in-frame clones only, not all of them. Found here are 120,000 to 150,000 clones, around 87% of them singletons; the top ten hold 1.2%. V lost 0 bases to trimming and J lost 3 bases, with 12 bases between them. Germline CDR1 reads SGHTS; CDR2 reads YDEGEE. The CDR3 extends over 15 amino acids. V is TRBV5-8 and J is TRBJ1-1; no definite D call. The sample comprised PBMCs or T cells enriched from blood (not recorded which). The TCR originated in a woman aged 25-40 years with acute COVID-19. This CDR3 reads CASSLAAVLDTEAFF. The CDR3 nucleotides are TGTGCCAGCAGCTTGGCGGCGGTACTGGACACTGAAGCTTTCTTT.